This is a list of T cell receptor beta chains from one sample in a study of blood T cell repertoires in COVID-19. Assay used: immunoSEQ multiplex PCR; TCRdb lists only in-frame clones, some missing. The data show fewer than 350,000 clones, about nine tenths seen once. Source material: PBMCs or T cells enriched from blood (not recorded which). The source of these receptors is a woman between 40 and 55 years old who had recovered from COVID-19. Each CDR3 is given with its conserved first and last residue. Fields, in order: V gene, D gene, clone size, J gene, CDR3 DNA, CDR3 protein. The D gene is left open where the match is weak. Clone size is not always given. Where it is, it says once, few, many or a class for expanded clones.

v_gene: TRBV12-3/TRBV12-4; d_gene: TRBD1; abundance: .; j_gene: TRBJ1-2; CDR3nt: TGTGCCAGCAGTCGACAGGGGAGTGGCTACACCTTC; CDR3aa: CASSRQGSGYTF
v_gene: TRBV4-1; d_gene: .; abundance: .; j_gene: TRBJ1-5; CDR3nt: TGCGCCAGCAGCACTGCGACAGGTCCCAGCAATCAGCCCCAGCATTTT; CDR3aa: CASSTATGPSNQPQHF
v_gene: TRBV5-1; d_gene: .; abundance: .; j_gene: TRBJ2-6; CDR3nt: TGCGCCAGCAGCCTGGGGAGCTCTGGGGCCAACGTCCTGACTTTC; CDR3aa: CASSLGSSGANVLTF
v_gene: TRBV29-1; d_gene: .; abundance: .; j_gene: TRBJ1-1; CDR3nt: TGCAGCGCGCGGACAGCCACTGAAGCTTTCTTT; CDR3aa: CSARTATEAFF
v_gene: TRBV19; d_gene: TRBD1; abundance: .; j_gene: TRBJ1-6; CDR3nt: TGTGCCAGTAAGAGTCCTGGGACAGGGCAGGGATCACCCCTCCACTTT; CDR3aa: CASKSPGTGQGSPLHF
v_gene: TRBV6-1; d_gene: TRBD1; abundance: .; j_gene: TRBJ1-6; CDR3nt: TGTGCCAGCAGTGAAGGGGCCAAAGGGACAGCTCATTCACCCCTCCACTTT; CDR3aa: CASSEGAKGTAHSPLHF
v_gene: TRBV29-1; d_gene: .; abundance: .; j_gene: TRBJ1-2; CDR3nt: TGCAGCGTTAGCCAGGCCCTCAACTATGGCTACACCTTC; CDR3aa: CSVSQALNYGYTF
v_gene: TRBV5-1; d_gene: TRBD1; abundance: once; j_gene: TRBJ2-2; CDR3nt: TGCGCCAGCAGCTTACAGGGGGTCGCCGGGGAGCTGTTTTTT; CDR3aa: CASSLQGVAGELFF
v_gene: TRBV7-6; d_gene: TRBD2; abundance: .; j_gene: TRBJ2-7; CDR3nt: TGTGCCAGCAGCCAGACGACTAGCTCGGCGGTTTACGAGCAGTACTTC; CDR3aa: CASSQTTSSAVYEQYF
v_gene: TRBV30; d_gene: .; abundance: .; j_gene: TRBJ2-1; CDR3nt: TGTGCCTGGAGTGGGGTAAGCGGATACAATGAGCAGTTCTTC; CDR3aa: CAWSGVSGYNEQFF
v_gene: TRBV18; d_gene: .; abundance: .; j_gene: TRBJ1-5; CDR3nt: TGTGCCAGCTCACCGGGCCGGGACATCGGCAATCAGCCCCAGCATTTT; CDR3aa: CASSPGRDIGNQPQHF
v_gene: TRBV18; d_gene: .; abundance: once; j_gene: TRBJ2-7; CDR3nt: TGTGCCAGCTCACCAGGGGGTCCGGGAGCCGAGCAGTACTTC; CDR3aa: CASSPGGPGAEQYF
v_gene: TRBV5-5; d_gene: TRBD2; abundance: once; j_gene: TRBJ2-6; CDR3nt: TGTGCCAGCAGCCCCGGGAGGTCCTCTGGGGCCAACGTCCTGACTTTC; CDR3aa: CASSPGRSSGANVLTF
v_gene: TRBV10-3; d_gene: .; abundance: .; j_gene: TRBJ2-3; CDR3nt: TGTGCCATCAGTGGGGGTAGCGGCACAGATACGCAGTATTTT; CDR3aa: CAISGGSGTDTQYF
v_gene: TRBV5-1; d_gene: .; abundance: .; j_gene: TRBJ1-2; CDR3nt: TGCGCCAGCAGCCCGCAGAACTATGGCTACACCTTC; CDR3aa: CASSPQNYGYTF
v_gene: TRBV5-1; d_gene: .; abundance: .; j_gene: TRBJ1-2; CDR3nt: TGCGCCAGCAGCTTGCCAGGGGACTATGGCTACACCTTC; CDR3aa: CASSLPGDYGYTF
v_gene: TRBV6-5; d_gene: TRBD2; abundance: .; j_gene: TRBJ2-7; CDR3nt: TGTGCCAGCAGTTACTCTAGCGGGGGGGCGGGCGAGCAGTACTTC; CDR3aa: CASSYSSGGAGEQYF
v_gene: TRBV12-3/TRBV12-4; d_gene: .; abundance: .; j_gene: TRBJ2-3; CDR3nt: TGTGCCAGCAGCCCTACGGGAACAGATACGCAGTATTTT; CDR3aa: CASSPTGTDTQYF
v_gene: TRBV4-3; d_gene: TRBD1; abundance: .; j_gene: TRBJ1-1; CDR3nt: TGCGCCAGCAGCCACCTAACAGGGGGCCCTACCCTGAACACTGAAGCTTTCTTT; CDR3aa: CASSHLTGGPTLNTEAFF
v_gene: TRBV5-6; d_gene: TRBD1; abundance: once; j_gene: TRBJ1-2; CDR3nt: TGTGCCAGCAGCTACCTGCAGGGGGCGCCTGGCTACACCTTC; CDR3aa: CASSYLQGAPGYTF
v_gene: TRBV6-5; d_gene: .; abundance: .; j_gene: TRBJ1-2; CDR3nt: TGTGCCAGCAGTTACGATCGACAGTTCTATGGCTACACCTTC; CDR3aa: CASSYDRQFYGYTF
v_gene: TRBV7-3; d_gene: TRBD2; abundance: few; j_gene: TRBJ2-1; CDR3nt: TGTGCCAGCACCCTGGGACTAGCGGGAGGTTCAAATGAGCAGTTCTTC; CDR3aa: CASTLGLAGGSNEQFF
v_gene: TRBV5-4; d_gene: .; abundance: .; j_gene: TRBJ2-7; CDR3nt: TGTGCCAGCAGCTTGGACGGCGAGCAGTACTTC; CDR3aa: CASSLDGEQYF
v_gene: TRBV7-2; d_gene: TRBD1; abundance: .; j_gene: TRBJ1-2; CDR3nt: TGTGCCAGCAGCTTACGCGGGGACAGGGGTGGCTACACCTTC; CDR3aa: CASSLRGDRGGYTF
v_gene: TRBV5-4; d_gene: .; abundance: .; j_gene: TRBJ1-2; CDR3nt: TGTGCCAGCAGCCCCTGGGGGACTGAGTATGGCTACACCTTC; CDR3aa: CASSPWGTEYGYTF
v_gene: TRBV6-2/TRBV6-3; d_gene: TRBD1; abundance: .; j_gene: TRBJ1-2; CDR3nt: TGTGCCAGCAGTAGAACTTTGGGACAGGGGGCTGGAGGCTACACCTTC; CDR3aa: CASSRTLGQGAGGYTF
v_gene: TRBV6-5; d_gene: .; abundance: .; j_gene: TRBJ1-5; CDR3nt: TGTGCCAGCAGTTCCATGACAGGTTATAGCAATCAGCCCCAGCATTTT; CDR3aa: CASSSMTGYSNQPQHF
v_gene: TRBV27; d_gene: .; abundance: .; j_gene: TRBJ2-2; CDR3nt: TGTGCCAGCAGTTATTTGCTGGAGGTGGGCACCGGGGAGCTGTTTTTT; CDR3aa: CASSYLLEVGTGELFF
v_gene: TRBV2; d_gene: TRBD2; abundance: .; j_gene: TRBJ2-7; CDR3nt: TGTGCCAGCAGTCTTCCACGAGCGGGGGGCTACAGCTCCTACGAGCAGTACTTC; CDR3aa: CASSLPRAGGYSSYEQYF
v_gene: TRBV19; d_gene: .; abundance: .; j_gene: TRBJ1-2; CDR3nt: TGTGCCAGTAGGATTTCCCCTACAGGGAACTATGGCTACACCTTC; CDR3aa: CASRISPTGNYGYTF
v_gene: TRBV11-2; d_gene: TRBD1; abundance: .; j_gene: TRBJ1-3; CDR3nt: TGTGCCAGCAGCCCTACGGACAGGGGATTCGGAAACACCATATATTTT; CDR3aa: CASSPTDRGFGNTIYF
v_gene: TRBV5-1; d_gene: TRBD1; abundance: once; j_gene: TRBJ1-1; CDR3nt: TGCGCCAGCAGCTTGGCCCGGGACAGGGGGCGCGGATCCACTGAAGCTTTCTTT; CDR3aa: CASSLARDRGRGSTEAFF
v_gene: TRBV7-2; d_gene: TRBD1; abundance: .; j_gene: TRBJ2-5; CDR3nt: TGTGCCAGCAGCCCCAACAGGGGGAAAGAGACCCAGTACTTC; CDR3aa: CASSPNRGKETQYF